Each of the 30 T cell receptor beta chains below was sequenced from the same sample in a study of blood T cells in healthy people across ages. Combining a sample-barcoded 5' primer with a J-beta primer mix, a second PCR ran for roughly 7 to 11 cycles. TCRdb reprocessed the 5' RACE reads via MiXCR and lists one record per CDR3 protein. The sample has around 1.5 million distinct CDR3 sequences, almost 35% seen once. Sequenced: blood. These receptors originate from a woman aged 25 to 45 in good health.

This clonotype was counted a few times. V is TRBV15 and J is TRBJ2-3; D unclear. Germline V gives CDR1 LNHNV, CDR2 YYDKDF (reference sequence). The CDR3 contains 15 residues. V gave up 1 base and J gave up 2 bases, with 10 bases separating them. The CDR3 spells CATSRVGLSTDTQYF. CDR3 nucleotide sequence: TGTGCCACCAGCAGAGTGGGTCTATCCACAGATACGCAGTATTTT.

A remark on this clonotype: One end of the junction varies from germline; a read error may be responsible. The V gene is TRBV3-1, the J gene TRBJ2-3; 10 bases are a match to TRBD2. Germline CDR1 LGHDT, CDR2 YNNKEL (reference sequence). The CDR3 runs 17 residues. The CDR3: CASSQVLAGESTDTQYF. For the CDR3, the DNA is TGTGCCAGCAGCCAAGTCCTAGCGGGAGAGAGCACGGATACGCAGTATTTT.

A few counts support this clonotype. This chain uses TRBV7-9 with TRBJ2-7; a possible D gene is TRBD1 (5 bases). TRBJ2-5 matches the DNA end more closely, so the J call is doubtful. CDR1 and CDR2 (germline): SEHNR, FQNEAQ (reference sequence). The CDR3 runs to 14 residues. CDR3 coding DNA: TGTGCCAGCAGCTTACAGGGTAGTTTCGAGACCCAGTACTTC. Its translation: CASSLQGSFETQYF.

This rearrangement joins TRBV29-1 to TRBJ1-5; D is possibly TRBD1 (5 bases). Trimming pared 4 bases from V and 4 bases from J, leaving 11 bases between. Germline CDR1 and CDR2: SQVTM and ANQGSEA. The CDR3 is 13 amino acids. The CDR3 nucleotides read TGCAGCGTTGGGGACGTCCTGAATCAGCCCCAGCATTTT. The encoded protein is CSVGDVLNQPQHF.

The chain has TRBV27 and TRBJ1-4; no definite D call. V was pared by 5 bases and J by 8 bases, with 12 bases between. The CDR3 is 13 amino acids. Germline values: CDR1 MNHEY, CDR2 SMNVEV (reference sequence). The CDR3 nucleotides are TGTGCCAGCAGTCCGGACTCCGGGGAAAAACTGTTTTTT. Its protein product is CASSPDSGEKLFF.

V is TRBV10-2 and J is TRBJ2-1; TRBD2 matches 14 bases. With 7 bases clipped from V and 9 bases from J, the junction kept 8 bases outside the gene matches. Germline values: CDR1 WSHSY, CDR2 SAAADI. This CDR3 comprises 15 residues. CDR3 region: CASTRGLAGAVEQFF. The CDR3 DNA sequence: TGCGCCAGCACCCGGGGACTAGCGGGAGCAGTTGAGCAGTTCTTC.

The chain has TRBV5-1 and TRBJ1-1, with D perhaps TRBD1 (5 bases). CDR1 is SGHRS, CDR2 YFSETQ, per germline. CDR3 size: 13 residues. V lost 3 bases and J lost 4, with 10 bases in between. The CDR3 sequence: CASSWDGPTEAFF. CDR3 in DNA: TGCGCCAGCAGCTGGGACGGACCCACTGAAGCTTTCTTT.

The CDR3 DNA is TGTGCCAGCAGCCCCGGACAGGGACCAAGCACAGATACGCAGTATTTT. It yields the protein CASSPGQGPSTDTQYF. The rearrangement links TRBV3-1 to TRBJ2-3; TRBD1 matches 8 bases. CDR1 and CDR2 (germline): LGHDT, YNNKEL (reference sequence). Unmatched junction bases numbered 6, after V lost 4 bases and J lost 0 bases. The CDR3 consists of 16 residues.

The chain employs TRBV3-1 and TRBJ2-1; D is unresolved. The V end lost 4 bases, the J end lost 7 bases, and 20 bases lay between the germline ends. This CDR3 is built from 16 residues. Germline loops: CDR1 LGHDT, CDR2 YNNKEL (reference sequence). The CDR3 protein is CASSPRQESHWNEQFF. CDR3 coding DNA: TGTGCCAGCAGCCCAAGGCAGGAGTCTCACTGGAATGAGCAGTTCTTC.

This clonotype was observed a few times. This chain connects TRBV28 to TRBJ1-1; D unclear. Per germline, CDR1 MDHEN and CDR2 SYDVKM. The CDR3 is 14 amino acids. V lost 3 bases and J lost 4, with 12 bases in between. CDR3 sequence (DNA): TGTGCCAGCAGTTTTCGTGGGGTGGGCACTGAAGCTTTCTTT. This translates into CASSFRGVGTEAFF. Full variable domain (missing parts from reference TRBV28 and TRBJ1-1): DVKVTQSSRYLVKRTGEKVFLECVQDMDHENMFWYRQDPGLGLRLIYFSYDVKMKEKGDIPEGYSVSREKKERFSLILESASTNQTSMYLCASSFRGVGTEAFFGQGTRLTVV.

The rearrangement joins TRBV7-2 to TRBJ1-2; D uncertain. V dropped 2 bases and J dropped 10 bases, with 8 bases sitting between them. Germline loops: CDR1 SGHTA, CDR2 FQGNSA. The CDR3 contains 11 residues. CDR3 loop: CASSLSDDYTF. The CDR3 DNA follows: TGTGCCAGCAGCTTATCGGATGACTACACCTTC.

This chain links TRBV27 with TRBJ2-1; TRBD2 agrees at 13 bases. CDR3 length: 20 amino acids. Per germline, CDR1 MNHEY and CDR2 SMNVEV (reference sequence). V shed 3 bases and J 15 bases; nucleotides not matched to a gene: 26. CDR3 residues: CASSFIAQGRGGLAGLGLFF. DNA of the CDR3: TGTGCCAGCAGTTTTATCGCTCAGGGACGAGGGGGACTAGCGGGATTGGGGCTGTTCTTC.

The rearrangement links TRBV6-1 to TRBJ2-1; D not resolved. The CDR3 extends over 17 amino acids. Germline V gives CDR1 MNHNS, CDR2 SASEGT. The V end lost 0 bases, the J end lost 2 bases, and 14 bases lay between the germline ends. The CDR3 nucleotides read TGTGCCAGCAGTGAAGCGCTTCCCGGTTATACCTACAATGAGCAGTTCTTC. Residues: CASSEALPGYTYNEQFF.

This clonotype was observed a handful of times. V usage is TRBV20-1 and J usage is TRBJ2-1, with a tentative D call TRBD2 (5 bases). Germline lookup yields CDR1 DFQATT and CDR2 SNEGSKA (reference sequence). CDR3 length: 17 amino acids. The germline V and J ends were trimmed by 0 bases and 8 bases, with 23 bases remaining between them. Written as DNA, the CDR3 is TGCAGTGCTAGAGATATGGTCTCACTAGTGGGGTCTCATGAGCAGTTCTTC. This gives the protein CSARDMVSLVGSHEQFF.

A single count supports this clonotype. One end of the junction does not line up with germline, which may come from a read error. V is TRBV28 and J is TRBJ2-1; tentatively, D is TRBD1 (5 bases). CDR1 MDHEN and CDR2 SYDVKM come from the germline V gene. This CDR3 spans 17 amino acids. The CDR3 nucleotides read TGTGCCAGCAGTTTATGGGCGGACACGAGCTCCTACAATGGGCAGTTCTTC. It is translated as CASSLWADTSSYNGQFF.

The chain links TRBV20-1 to TRBJ1-2, with D perhaps matching TRBD1 (5 bases). Germline CDR1 and CDR2: DFQATT and SNEGSKA (reference sequence). The CDR3 totals 12 residues. V lost 6 bases, J lost 6 bases, and 14 bases lay in between. As DNA, the CDR3 is TGCAGTGCCCCCGGGACTACTAATGGCTACACCTTC. Translation: CSAPGTTNGYTF.

Only one count was recorded for this clonotype. At one boundary the junction diverges from the germline segment, which might be a read error. This chain connects TRBV6-5 to TRBJ2-5; D tentatively fits TRBD1 or TRBD2 (6 bases each). The CDR3 has 15 amino acids. Germline CDR1 is MNHEY and CDR2 is SVGAGI. The CDR3 spells CVSSPVGGVVETQYF. Written as DNA, the CDR3 is TGTGTCAGCAGTCCTGTCGGGGGCGTCGTTGAGACCCAGTACTTC.

The V gene is TRBV24-1, the J gene TRBJ2-5, with 7 bases aligning to TRBD2. CDR3 length: 15 amino acids. J was trimmed by 4 bases and V by 5 bases; bases with no gene match: 9. Germline CDR1 and CDR2: KGHDR and SFDVKD. As DNA, the CDR3 is TGTGCCACCAGTGCCACCCATGGGGGGGGAGAGACCCAGTACTTC. This translates into CATSATHGGGETQYF.

This clonotype was detected only once. An end of the junction does not agree with germline; a read error may underlie this. The chain recombines TRBV15 with TRBJ2-3; no reliable D call. The CDR3 spans 16 residues. Looked up from germline, CDR1 is LNHNV and CDR2 is YYDKDF (reference sequence). The chain's CDR3 is CVTSRDLRAPKDTQYF. As DNA, the CDR3 is TGTGTCACCAGCAGAGATTTACGGGCCCCCAAAGATACGCAGTATTTT.

This clonotype turned up a few times. CDR3 sequence reads: CASSQDFGGRSYNEQFF. DNA for the CDR3: TGTGCCAGCAGCCAAGATTTCGGGGGGCGCTCCTACAATGAGCAGTTCTTC. The rearrangement uses TRBV3-1 and TRBJ2-1; a possible D gene is TRBD2 (7 bases). The germline gives CDR1 LGHDT, CDR2 YNNKEL (reference sequence). V lost 0 bases to trimming and J lost 0 bases, with 12 bases between them. The CDR3 has 17 amino acids.

The chain combines TRBV28 with TRBJ2-4; TRBD2 aligns across 11 bases. Germline CDR1 and CDR2: MDHEN and SYDVKM. There are 17 residues in the CDR3. V was clipped by 2 bases and J by 2 bases; unmatched bases: 5. In DNA form, the CDR3 reads TGTGCCAGCAGTTTAGGCCGACTAGCGGGACCCAAAAACATTCAGTACTTC. Protein sequence: CASSLGRLAGPKNIQYF.

This clonotype was seen only a few times. The genes are TRBV6-6 and TRBJ2-3, with D unresolved. The germline V gene has CDR1 MNHNY and CDR2 SVGAGI (reference sequence). V dropped 0 bases and J dropped 4 bases, with 5 bases sitting between them. The CDR3 spans 13 residues. Written as DNA, the CDR3 is TGTGCCAGCAGTTACTCGTGGGCAGATACGCAGTATTTT. Its translation is CASSYSWADTQYF.

The rearrangement joins TRBV27 to TRBJ2-5; TRBD1 matches 10 bases. Germline lookup yields CDR1 MNHEY and CDR2 SMNVEV (reference sequence). V shed 7 bases and J 5 bases; nucleotides not matched to a gene: 10. This CDR3 is 15 amino acids long. In nucleotides, the CDR3 is TGTGCCAGCATTGCGACAGGGGGCGAAGGGGAGACCCAGTACTTC. Translation: CASIATGGEGETQYF.

This chain links TRBV10-1 with TRBJ1-5; D not certain. Trimming left V 9 bases short and J 1 base short, with 13 bases between. This CDR3 has 14 amino acids. Germline V lookup: CDR1 WNHNN, CDR2 SYGVQD (reference sequence). CDR3 loop: CARSIGKSNQPQHF. In DNA form, the CDR3 reads TGCGCCAGATCTATAGGAAAAAGCAATCAGCCCCAGCATTTT.

The chain joins TRBV12-3 or TRBV12-4 to TRBJ2-3, with TRBD2 matching 8 bases. There are 18 residues in the CDR3. With 8 bases clipped from V and 2 bases from J, the junction kept 18 bases outside the gene matches. CDR3 DNA: TGTGCCAGCGCCAATCGGCCCCTTAGCGGGACAAACACAGATACGCAGTATTTT. Residues: CASANRPLSGTNTDTQYF.

This clonotype was observed a few times. The CDR3 protein is CASSSQGVPLYGYTF. Here the CDR3 DNA reads TGTGCCAGCAGTTCGCAAGGGGTCCCTCTGTATGGCTACACCTTC. The rearrangement uses TRBV27 and TRBJ1-2, with a tentative D call TRBD1 (5 bases). The CDR3 runs to 15 residues. The V gene lost 4 bases and the J gene lost 5 bases, with 17 bases spanning the gap. Germline CDR1 reads MNHEY; CDR2 reads SMNVEV (reference sequence).

This clonotype turned up a few times. V and J are TRBV13 and TRBJ2-2; D is unresolved. The CDR3 has 16 residues. Between the trimmed V and J ends, which lost 0 bases and 2 bases, there was a span of 10 bases. CDR1 and CDR2 from the germline V gene are PRHDT and FYEKMQ (reference sequence). The CDR3 reads CASSLGDTTNTGELFF. CDR3 sequence (DNA): TGTGCCAGCAGCTTAGGTGACACCACAAACACCGGGGAGCTGTTTTTT.

This clonotype was counted only a few times. At one of its ends the junction is not consistent with the germline gene, which may arise from a read error. The gene calls are TRBV7-3 and TRBJ2-2; no clear D gene. The CDR3 is 14 residues long. Germline-derived CDR1 and CDR2 are SGHTA and FQGTGA. This CDR3 reads CASGLRRNTGELFF. DNA for the CDR3: TGTGCCAGCGGCTTAAGGCGAAACACCGGGGAGCTGTTTTTT.

This clonotype was seen more than once but under ten times. This sequence joins TRBV5-6 and TRBJ1-2; D ambiguous. Trimming cost V 1 base and J 8 bases, with 15 bases left between them. Germline-derived CDR1 and CDR2 are SGHDT and YYEEEE. There are 14 residues in the CDR3. The CDR3 DNA reads TGTGCCAGCAGCTTGACGGAGCGAGGGCGCGGCTACACCTTC. Residues: CASSLTERGRGYTF.

Only a few counts were recorded for this clonotype. The chain couples TRBV6-6 to TRBJ2-3; 9 bases agree with TRBD2. The CDR3 runs 16 residues. Germline-derived CDR1 and CDR2 are MNHNY and SVGAGI (reference sequence). The ends lost 0 bases at V and 1 base at J; junction bases unmatched: 2. CDR3 in amino acids: CASSYSAGGGTDTQYF. In nucleotides, the CDR3 is TGTGCCAGCAGTTACTCGGCGGGAGGGGGCACAGATACGCAGTATTTT.